Below, one TCR beta chain is given with its context. Its target is unknown. Every CD8+ T cell subset underwent triplicate sorting at around 280,000 cells apiece. This CDR3 spans 15 amino acids. Germline CDR1 reads LNHNV; CDR2 reads YYDKDF (reference sequence). This specimen belongs to a study of CXCR3-negative and CXCR3-positive naive CD8 T cells. UMI labels and 5' RACE were used to prepare the TRB cDNA libraries. Reprocessing the 5' RACE reads, TCRdb reports a single entry for every CDR3 protein and omits DNA. The repertoire table contains approximately 83,000 distinct CDR3 sequences. General study results and limits: Comparison of naive CXCR3-negative and CXCR3-positive cells revealed similar TRBV-TRBJ usage, while memory cells differed.

The chain is built from TRBV15 and TRBJ1-5; TCRdb's D call of TRBD1 is untestable without DNA. The receptor was derived from a human donor in good health. Some clones in this sample may be carry-over from other donors' samples. Sequencing was performed on naive CXCR3- CD8+ T cells from blood. Subset of the sample: CD45RO-CCR7+CD27+CD95- naive CD8+ T cells lacking CXCR3 (TNR3-). The CDR3 protein is CATSRRQGGNQPQHF.